These 3 T cell receptor beta chains were sequenced from one sample in a study of blood T cell repertoires in COVID-19. TCRdb keeps only in-frame clones here, not all; method: immunoSEQ multiplex PCR. The table has fewer than 400,000 clones, just under 90% seen once; the top ten hold roughly 1.9%. Sequencing used peripheral blood. Receptors originate from a woman in her 30s with COVID-19, enrolled during active disease.

This chain uses TRBV19 with TRBJ2-7; 10 nucleotides match TRBD1. This CDR3 region has 15 residues. V was clipped by 1 base and J by 6 bases; unmatched bases: 6. CDR1 is LNHDA, CDR2 SQIVND, per germline (reference sequence). DNA for the CDR3: TGTGCCAGTAGTATAGGCGGGACAGGGGTTCTCGAGCAGTACTTC. This translates into CASSIGGTGVLEQYF. Variable domain in full (rest from reference TRBV19 and TRBJ2-7): DGGITQSPKYLFRKEGQNVTLSCEQNLNHDAMYWYRQDPGQGLRLIYYSQIVNDFQKGDIAEGYSVSREKKESFPLTVTSAQKNPTAFYLCASSIGGTGVLEQYFGPGTRLTVT.

The chain couples TRBV11-2 to TRBJ2-1, with D possibly TRBD2 on 5 matching bases. There are 14 residues in the CDR3. CDR1 SGHAT and CDR2 FQNNGV come from the germline V gene. Trimming removed 3 bases from V and 0 bases from J, with 6 bases in between. The CDR3 bases are TGTGCCAGCAGCTTTGGGAGCTCCTACAATGAGCAGTTCTTC. Amino acids: CASSFGSSYNEQFF.

V is TRBV7-3 and J is TRBJ1-1, with 11 bases that match TRBD1. V lost 0 bases, J lost 0 bases, and 15 bases stayed unmatched. CDR3 size: 21 residues. Looked up from germline, CDR1 is SGHTA and CDR2 is FQGTGA. CDR3 residues: CASSLTIRTGGAGNMNTEAFF. CDR3 coding DNA: TGTGCCAGCAGCTTAACGATCAGGACAGGGGGCGCGGGCAACATGAACACTGAAGCTTTCTTT.